This T cell receptor beta chain comes out of a study of identical twins. A single record per CDR3 protein comes from TCRdb applying MiXCR to the 5' RACE reads. In the table there are under 900,000 distinct CDR3 sequences, roughly 18% of which are singletons. This CDR3 is built from 15 residues. The germline gives CDR1 MGHRA, CDR2 YSYEKL. V dropped 0 bases and J dropped 3 bases, with 11 bases sitting between them. Separately, the same data were catalogued under a study of T cells expressing NK-cell markers.

The sample was PBMCs. This sequence was found in a woman under 30 in good health. This chain uses TRBV4-1 with TRBJ1-1, with D hard to call. CDR3 in DNA: TGCGCCAGCAGCCAAGATCTAGTTAAGCACACTGAAGCTTTCTTT. Its protein is CASSQDLVKHTEAFF.